This T cell receptor (beta chain) was found in a study of blood T cell repertoires in COVID-19 (TCRdb year 2020). Study-wide context: The collaborator samples originated in the United States, Italy and Spain and spanned the acute and convalescent phases of COVID-19. The prospective study material was composed of cDNA or gDNA derived from T cells, B-cell-depleted T cells, or PBMCs. Deeply sampled blood TCRbeta repertoires from subjects exposed to, actively infected with, or recovered from COVID-19 were included in the dataset. The repertoires were made available in a free public database intended to serve as a resource for research on the immune response to SARS-CoV-2. The samples were drawn from the first 160 participants of the ongoing ImmuneRACE study and from 950 to 1,500 subjects provided by 6 global collaborators. A de-identified subject ID, COVID-19 status, age in years and sex were almost always included in the sample metadata. Where available, HLA class I and class II types were obtained from metadata supplied by the sample provider rather than from assay-based typing. Here is what the overall study found, with its caveats: The amount of clinical and demographic metadata varied by source and participant and was provided uncurated.

From the germline V gene, CDR1 is SGDLS and CDR2 is YYNGEE. Including the terminal cysteine and phenylalanine, the CDR3 comprises 15 residues. Of the read, only the CDR3 DNA is kept; its 45 bases are in frame from base 1. V is trimmed back by 4 bases and J by 6 bases, and the junction contains 12 bases that no gene match accounts for. One collaborating source in Seattle enrolled patients while the patients were actively infected and followed the patients over time throughout the course of disease. Whole blood was collected in K2EDTA tubes by collaborating institutions according to the institutions' own protocols. For TCRbeta analysis, collaborators shipped samples as frozen whole blood, isolated PBMCs, or DNA extracted from either of those sample types. TCRbeta CDR3 regions were amplified from genomic DNA using the immunoSEQ Assay, a bias-controlled multiplex PCR. The original methods were these. The number of nucleated cells in each sample was estimated by amplification of reference gene primers within the assay. Sequence reads were collapsed and filtered to measure the absolute abundance of every unique TCRbeta CDR3 rearrangement. For each sample, productive Simpson clonality was calculated as the square root of Simpson's diversity index over productive rearrangements. TCRdb mirrors the immuneACCESS table, restricted to in-frame sequences. Some clones are absent from its copies; in checked studies, under half trace to an unresolved V gene, and the reason for the others is unknown. D and trimming were read from the DNA, whereas the V and J calls and clone size are those reported in that table. This sample comprises around 150,000 clones, 80% to 90% of them detected only once. The ten largest account for 8.3% of the sample.

About this clone: The antigen it recognizes is unknown. Within one base of it there is no much larger clone, and no base qualities were kept.

The V and J genes are TRBV9 and TRBJ1-2, and 7 bases in between align with TRBD1. Sequenced input: peripheral blood. This TCR derives from a woman aged 60 to 75 with COVID-19, enrolled during active disease. The CDR3 region has the sequence CASSRGDSYIHGYTF. The bases read TGTGCCAGCAGCAGGGGGGACAGCTACATTCATGGCTACACCTTC.